This T cell receptor (beta chain) is from a study of T cells in Graves' hyperthyroidism and ophthalmopathy. The hyperthyroidism was newly diagnosed and had lasted under 2 months; the patients were aged 18 to 65. Thyroid ultrasound and orbital computed tomography, with clinical symptoms and serum thyroxine and TRAb, informed diagnoses. This clonotype has only a few counts. The junction had 8 bases not matched to a gene; V was cut back by 5 bases and J by 7 bases. CDR1 and CDR2 from the germline V gene are SGHTA and FQGNSA. The CDR3 sequence is 15 residues long. The CDR3 regions of TCR beta were amplified from RNA transcripts. When the TCR CDR3 underwent first-round RT-PCR, the HTBI primer set was used. TCRdb re-called the multiplex PCR reads through MiXCR, storing one row per CDR3 protein. The top ten clones hold 5.8% of a sample with hundreds of thousands of distinct CDR3 sequences, 11% to 15% of them seen once.

The sequenced material came from blood. The TCR originated in a woman aged 25-40 years with Graves' hyperthyroidism that later progressed to Graves' ophthalmopathy. The chain combines TRBV7-2 with TRBJ2-2; 9 nucleotides line up with TRBD1. In DNA form, the CDR3 reads TGTGCCAGCAGCCCCGGGACAGGGATCGTCGGGGAGCTGTTTTTT. Encoded protein: CASSPGTGIVGELFF.